This TCR beta chain was profiled in a study of cytomegalovirus exposure and HLA in healthy donors. Study overall: Inside one of the first data releases sat around 85 million unique TCRs taken from HLA-typed donors.

Use of 60 Vbeta and 13 Jbeta primers characterized the PCR. Measured with immunoSEQ multiplex PCR; TCRdb has only the in-frame clones, and not every one. The sample carries 55,000 to 70,000 clones, about 61% recorded once. V was trimmed by 7 bases and J by 3 bases, leaving 15 bases between them. The CDR3 is 14 amino acids. Looked up from germline, CDR1 is MDHEN and CDR2 is SYDVKM. Findings and limits, study-wide: Some TCR beta chains (roughly 150 of them) were listed as cytomegalovirus-associated. As was reported, the HLA-A and HLA-B alleles of most subjects were accurately predicted from TCR beta sequences.

Comments on this clone: What it binds is not known.

This receptor was identified in a woman between 50 and 59 years old in good health and CMV-seronegative. The chain recombines TRBV28 with TRBJ1-1, with no clear D. The sample comprised PBMCs. CDR3 sequence: CASTQHREDTEAFF. CDR3 nucleotide sequence: TGTGCCAGCACCCAACATCGAGAGGACACTGAAGCTTTCTTT.